A single count supports the clone carrying this T cell receptor (beta chain). Its antigen is undetermined. The protocol was immunoSEQ multiplex PCR, while the TCRdb copy is restricted to in-frame clones and leaves out a portion. The data show about 130,000 clones, roughly 90% seen once. The CDR3 has 16 residues. Germline V lookup: CDR1 PRHDT, CDR2 FYEKMQ (reference sequence). The germline V and J ends were trimmed by 4 bases and 5 bases, with 20 bases remaining between them. This record belongs to a study of T cell responses to AZD1222 COVID-19 vaccine. Regarding the study as a whole: Only five or six people who got AZD1222 tested seropositive at baseline.

The origin of this receptor is an adult in good health. Sequencing used peripheral blood, obtained on day 0 of AZD1222 vaccination. The chain couples TRBV13 to TRBJ1-2; a weak D match, TRBD1 (5 bases). The CDR3 DNA reads TGTGCCAGCAGCTCTGATTGGGGCTGGGGGTCATATGGCTACACCTTC. Translated, it gives CASSSDWGWGSYGYTF.